Listed below are T cell receptor beta chains from one sample, sequenced in a study of T cell responses to AZD1222 COVID-19 vaccine. The data were produced by immunoSEQ multiplex PCR, yet TCRdb's version contains in-frame clones alone and is incomplete. The sample holds over 75,000 clones, under 95% seen once. Material: peripheral blood, obtained on day 0 of AZD1222 vaccination. All receptors derive from an adult in good health. The CDR3 runs from the conserved cysteine through the conserved F or W. D genes are given only for firm matches. Part of the rows lack a size; the others show once, few, many or a class for expanded clones.

>TRBV25-1|TRBJ1-2|-|13|-
TGTGCCAGCAGTGGGTCCCGGTCCTATGGCTACACCTTC
CASSGSRSYGYTF
>TRBV9|TRBJ1-2|TRBD1|16|few
TGTGCCAGCAGCGTAACCGGGACAGGGTCCATCTATGGCTACACCTTC
CASSVTGTGSIYGYTF
>TRBV29-1|TRBJ2-1|-|10|-
TGCAGCGTTGAGTGGGGACTGCAGTTCTTC
CSVEWGLQFF
>TRBV6-1|TRBJ2-6|-|14|-
TGTGCCAGCAGTGAAGCCTCGTGGGCCAACGTCCTGACTTTC
CASSEASWANVLTF
>TRBV12-5|TRBJ1-2|-|12|-
TGTGCTAGTGGTTCCGGTTCGTATGGCTACACCTTC
CASGSGSYGYTF
>TRBV18|TRBJ1-5|TRBD1|17|-
TGTGCCAGCTCACCTCCCCGGACAGGGGGGTCCAATCAGCCCCAGCATTTT
CASSPPRTGGSNQPQHF
>TRBV5-5|TRBJ2-7|TRBD1|15|-
TGTGCCAGCAGCGCGCTCCGGGACAGGGCTTACGAGCAGTACTTC
CASSALRDRAYEQYF
>TRBV7-9|TRBJ2-3|-|15|-
TGTGCCAGCAGCCGATTTCTAGACCGTGGAGATACGCAGTATTTT
CASSRFLDRGDTQYF
>TRBV9|TRBJ2-2|TRBD2|15|-
TGTGCCAGCAGCGGCGGGACTAGCGGAGCCGGGGAGCTGTTTTTT
CASSGGTSGAGELFF
>TRBV11-3|TRBJ2-2|TRBD2|15|-
TGTGCCAGCAGCTCCGGGACTAGCGGGACCGGGGAGCTGTTTTTT
CASSSGTSGTGELFF
>TRBV19|TRBJ2-7|TRBD1|16|-
TGTGCCAGTAGTGTTACCCGTCGGACAGGGGTTAGCGAGCAGTACTTC
CASSVTRRTGVSEQYF
>TRBV19|TRBJ2-7|-|12|-
TGTGCCACCTCATCTACGGGCTACGTGGCGTACTTC
CATSSTGYVAYF
>TRBV5-1|TRBJ1-1|TRBD1|13|-
TGCGCCAGCAGGACAGGGCTGGGCACTGAAGCTTTCTTT
CASRTGLGTEAFF
>TRBV27|TRBJ1-5|-|15|-
TGTGCCAGCAGTTTATCGGAGGGGCGGCATCAGCCCCAGCATTTT
CASSLSEGRHQPQHF
>TRBV3-1/TRBV3-2|TRBJ2-5|-|13|-
TGTGCCAGCTCAACGAGTTCCCGGGAGACCCAGTACTTC
CASSTSSRETQYF
>TRBV6-2/TRBV6-3|TRBJ1-6|-|15|once
TGTGCCAGCAGTTACAGGGGCTATGAGGATTCACCCCTCCACTTT
CASSYRGYEDSPLHF
>TRBV12-3/TRBV12-4|TRBJ1-6|-|12|-
TGTGCCAGCAGTGATAACAGGGTTCCCCTCCACTTT
CASSDNRVPLHF
>TRBV7-9|TRBJ1-2|-|15|-
TGTGCCAGCAGCTTAGAGAGCCAGGGTAACTATGGCTACACCTTC
CASSLESQGNYGYTF
>TRBV14|TRBJ2-2|TRBD1|16|-
TGTGCCAGCAGCCGACTTGACAGGGCGCGGGCCGGGGAGCTGTTTTTT
CASSRLDRARAGELFF
>TRBV7-9|TRBJ1-1|-|11|-
TGTGCCAGCAGCCAGAGCACTGAAGCTTTCTTT
CASSQSTEAFF
>TRBV19|TRBJ2-7|-|9|-
TGTGCCAGTGGTGAGGCGCAGTACTTC
CASGEAQYF
>TRBV7-2|TRBJ2-1|TRBD2|14|-
TGTGCCAGCAGTGAGATAGCGGGGTACAATGAGCAGTTCTTC
CASSEIAGYNEQFF
>TRBV19|TRBJ1-1|TRBD1|15|-
TGTGCCAGTAGACCCGGGACAGGGAAAAACACTGAAGCTTTCTTT
CASRPGTGKNTEAFF
>TRBV2|TRBJ1-2|-|13|-
TGTGCCAGCAACAGGCAGAGCGGCTATGGCTACACCTTC
CASNRQSGYGYTF
>TRBV28|TRBJ1-5|TRBD1|15|-
TGTGCCAGCAGTATCCCACACAGGGGAGGACAGCCCCAGCATTTT
CASSIPHRGGQPQHF
>TRBV5-1|TRBJ2-2|-|16|-
TGCGCCAGCAGCTTGCTCGGGGGGCTGTATTCCGGGGAGCTGTTTTTT
CASSLLGGLYSGELFF
>TRBV30|TRBJ2-2|-|14|few
TGTGCCTCCGACGCAGTTGGGAACACCGGGGAGCTGTTTTTT
CASDAVGNTGELFF
>TRBV29-1|TRBJ1-2|-|11|once
TGCAGCGTTCCAAGGCTTAAAGGCTACACCTTC
CSVPRLKGYTF
>TRBV6-5|TRBJ2-1|-|14|-
TGTGCCATCCAAAAAACCGGGACCAACAATGAGCAGTTCTTC
CAIQKTGTNNEQFF
>TRBV15|TRBJ2-3|TRBD2|15|medium-sized
TGTGCCACCAGCAGAGTCACTAGCGGAGGGGATACGCAGTATTTT
CATSRVTSGGDTQYF
>TRBV19|TRBJ2-2|-|11|once
TGTGCCAGTAAGGGGGCCGGGGAGCTGTTTTTT
CASKGAGELFF
>TRBV5-1|TRBJ1-2|-|13|-
TGCGCCAGCAGCCGGAATTCCGACTATGGCTACACCTTC
CASSRNSDYGYTF
>TRBV5-1|TRBJ1-3|TRBD1|16|-
TGCGCCAGCAGCTTGGGGATGACAGGGCCCGGAAACACCATATATTTT
CASSLGMTGPGNTIYF
>TRBV5-5|TRBJ2-7|TRBD1|14|-
TGTGCCAGCAGCTTGGAAACAGGGGGCTGGGAGCAGTACTTC
CASSLETGGWEQYF
>TRBV5-6|TRBJ2-1|-|13|-
TGTGCCAGCAGCTCGAGACAGCCCAATGAGCAGTTCTTC
CASSSRQPNEQFF
>TRBV15|TRBJ1-4|-|14|-
TGTGCCACCAGCAGAGACAGAATTAATGAAAAACTGTTTTTT
CATSRDRINEKLFF
>TRBV5-1|TRBJ2-7|TRBD2|14|-
TGCGCCAGCGCAGGGAGTAGCGGGCTTTACGAGCAGTACTTC
CASAGSSGLYEQYF
>TRBV11-2|TRBJ1-3|-|16|-
TGTGCCAGCAGCTTAGATCGCACAGGGTATGGAAACACCATATATTTT
CASSLDRTGYGNTIYF
>TRBV27|TRBJ2-3|TRBD2|16|once
TGTGCCAGCAGAGCACTAGCGGGAGTGCGCACAGATACGCAGTATTTT
CASRALAGVRTDTQYF
>TRBV5-4|TRBJ2-5|-|13|few
TGTGCCAGCAGCTTGGACAGTCGGGAGACCCAGTACTTC
CASSLDSRETQYF